Below are 3 T cell receptor beta chains sequenced from a single sample in a study of blood T cell repertoires in COVID-19. Clones were sequenced by immunoSEQ multiplex PCR, and TCRdb holds only the in-frame ones, with some missing. The sample includes 350,000 to 450,000 clones, 85% of them seen just once. Sequenced: peripheral blood. Receptors were obtained from a woman between 18 and 29 years old with acute or convalescent COVID-19.

This clone was counted only a few times. The chain employs TRBV6-2 or TRBV6-3 and TRBJ1-1; possible D gene TRBD1, 5 bases. The length of the CDR3 is 15 residues. CDR1 is MNHEY and CDR2 is SVGEGT in the germline V gene. V lost 2 bases and J 1 base, leaving 11 bases between the germline ends. In DNA, the CDR3 is TGTGCCAGCAGTTACCGCAGTGACAGGAACACTGAAGCTTTCTTT. This translates into CASSYRSDRNTEAFF.

This chain uses TRBV6-2 or TRBV6-3 with TRBJ2-3, with 10 positions matching TRBD2. V lost 4 bases to trimming and J lost 3 bases; unmatched junction nucleotides: 4. Germline CDR1 reads MNHEY; CDR2 reads SVGEGT. The CDR3 has 15 residues. CDR3 in amino acids: CASSSWTSGTDTQYF. Written as DNA, the CDR3 is TGTGCCAGCAGTTCATGGACTAGCGGAACAGATACGCAGTATTTT.

This clone has just a few counts. The chain links TRBV20-1 to TRBJ1-6; 7 bases map to TRBD1. J gave up 11 bases and V 3 bases, and 16 bases lay outside the gene matches. This CDR3 has 16 residues. Germline V gene data show CDR1 as DFQATT and CDR2 as SNEGSKA (reference sequence). DNA of the CDR3: TGCAGTGCTAGTAATAGACAGGGTCGGGTCGGGGCACCCCTCCACTTT. Amino acids: CSASNRQGRVGAPLHF.